Below, 26 T cell receptor beta chains from the same sample are listed, as sequenced in a study of blood T cell repertoires in COVID-19. Assay: immunoSEQ multiplex PCR; the TCRdb copy retains only in-frame clones and omits some. The sample has 130,000 to 150,000 clones, about 79% seen once. Sequencing was performed on PBMCs or T cells enriched from blood (not recorded which). The receptors shown here come from a man aged 50-60 years who had recovered from COVID-19.

The V and J genes are TRBV6-6 and TRBJ1-3, with D possibly TRBD1 on 5 matching bases. Between the trimmed V and J ends, which lost 7 bases and 5 bases, there was a span of 18 bases. CDR1 and CDR2 from the germline V gene are MNHNY and SVGAGI (reference sequence). CDR3 length: 15 amino acids. CDR3 sequence (DNA): TGTGCCAGCAACCAACCGGGGGGAAATAGAAACACCATATATTTT. Amino acids: CASNQPGGNRNTIYF.

The chain recombines TRBV29-1 with TRBJ1-5; no definite D call. In germline, CDR1 is SQVTM, CDR2 ANQGSEA. V lost 4 bases to trimming and J lost 0 bases, with 4 bases between them. CDR3 length equals 12 residues. Here the CDR3 DNA reads TGCAGCGTTGCCAGTAGCAATCAGCCCCAGCATTTT. Protein product: CSVASSNQPQHF.

This clone showed up just once. This chain joins TRBV19 and TRBJ2-5, with 7 bases aligning to TRBD1. The length of the CDR3 is 13 residues. The germline V gene encodes CDR1 LNHDA and CDR2 SQIVND (reference sequence). After removal of 7 bases from V and 3 bases from J, the junction contained 5 bases not matched to a gene. In nucleotides, the CDR3 is TGTGCCAGTAAAAAAGGGACAGAAGAGACCCAGTACTTC. Its protein product is CASKKGTEETQYF.

CDR3 nucleotides: TGTGCCAGCACCTCCTCGGGTTATGGCTACACCTTC. Residues: CASTSSGYGYTF. This chain connects TRBV12-3 or TRBV12-4 to TRBJ1-2; D remains unclear. The ends were cut back, 7 bases at V and 5 bases at J, with 11 bases in the middle. This CDR3 is 12 amino acids long.

This chain joins TRBV25-1 and TRBJ1-6; 10 nucleotides agree with TRBD1. The junction had 6 bases not matched to a gene; V was cut back by 2 bases and J by 8 bases. Germline lookup yields CDR1 MGHDK and CDR2 SYGVNS. CDR3 size: 16 residues. CDR3 in amino acids: CASSEPRQGAYSPLHF. CDR3 DNA sequence: TGTGCCAGCAGTGAACCCCGACAGGGGGCTTATTCACCCCTCCACTTT.

This chain joins TRBV4-3 and TRBJ1-2, with no clear D. The CDR3 totals 17 residues. The germline V and J ends were trimmed by 1 base and 8 bases, with 23 bases remaining between them. Germline CDR1 and CDR2: LGHNA and YSLEER. The CDR3 loop is CASSQVVRLAEVYGYTF. The CDR3 coding sequence is TGCGCCAGCAGCCAAGTGGTCCGTCTTGCCGAGGTATACGGCTACACCTTC.

The chain joins TRBV5-1 to TRBJ2-7; 9 nucleotides line up with TRBD1. The CDR3 consists of 14 residues. J was trimmed by 5 bases and V by 4 bases; bases with no gene match: 7. Per germline, CDR1 SGHRS and CDR2 YFSETQ. The DNA for the CDR3 is TGCGCCAGCAGCCCGGGACAGGGAAGCAACGAGCAGTACTTC. Protein product: CASSPGQGSNEQYF.

The chain is built from TRBV28 and TRBJ1-2, with D unclear. V lost 8 bases to trimming and J lost 7 bases, with 14 bases between them. Germline V CDR1 and CDR2: MDHEN, SYDVKM. The CDR3 extends over 12 amino acids. Here the CDR3 DNA reads TGTGCCAGCTCAAACCCGGGGATTGGCTACACCTTC. Protein sequence: CASSNPGIGYTF.

In nucleotides, the CDR3 is TGTGCCGGAACCGCAGGGTCAGGGGAGACCCAGTACTTC. Translating it yields CAGTAGSGETQYF. V is TRBV7-9 and J is TRBJ2-5; tentatively, D is TRBD1 (5 bases). This CDR3 contains 13 residues. V lost 11 bases to trimming and J lost 5 bases, with 18 bases between them. Germline V gives CDR1 SEHNR, CDR2 FQNEAQ (reference sequence).

This chain links TRBV15 with TRBJ2-7; no clear D gene. V lost 4 bases to trimming and J lost 4 bases, with 14 bases between them. Per the germline V gene, CDR1 is LNHNV and CDR2 is YYDKDF (reference sequence). The CDR3 consists of 14 residues. The chain's CDR3 is CATSTPEFQYEQYF. The DNA of the CDR3 is TGTGCCACCAGCACCCCGGAGTTTCAGTACGAGCAGTACTTC.

V is TRBV6-2 or TRBV6-3 and J is TRBJ1-1, with unresolved D. The CDR3 totals 13 residues. Germline loops: CDR1 MNHEY, CDR2 SVGEGT. V shed 5 bases and J shed 4 bases, with 11 bases lying between them. The CDR3 region has the DNA TGTGCCAGCAGTGCCGAGCGGACCACTGAAGCTTTCTTT. Translated, it gives CASSAERTTEAFF.

This clone was found a few times. The chain has TRBV9 and TRBJ1-5; 9 bases line up with TRBD1. The CDR3 covers 14 residues. CDR1 SGDLS and CDR2 YYNGEE come from the germline V gene. Losses at the gene ends were 3 bases for V and 2 bases for J; bases not matched to a gene: 0. The CDR3 protein is CASSGTGGNQPQHF. The CDR3 DNA reads as TGTGCCAGCAGCGGGACAGGGGGCAATCAGCCCCAGCATTTT.

The V gene is TRBV9, the J gene TRBJ1-2, with D maybe TRBD1 (5 bases). The CDR3 contains 19 residues. Germline V gene sequence: CDR1 SGDLS, CDR2 YYNGEE. V was shortened by 0 bases and J by 4 bases, with 25 bases between the two germline ends. The CDR3 spells CASSVDLWENFGGSYGYTF. The CDR3 DNA sequence: TGTGCCAGCAGCGTAGACCTATGGGAGAACTTCGGGGGGTCCTATGGCTACACCTTC.

The chain couples TRBV19 to TRBJ2-1; the match to TRBD2 covers 7 bases. Germline CDR1 is LNHDA and CDR2 is SQIVND (reference sequence). The CDR3 has 15 residues. V dropped 1 base and J dropped 4; count of bases not matched to a gene: 4. CDR3 loop: CASSIGGRGYNEQFF. The DNA for the CDR3 is TGTGCCAGTAGTATAGGTGGGCGGGGGTACAATGAGCAGTTCTTC.

CDR3 region: CASSPRGGLTGELFF. CDR3 nucleotides: TGTGCCAGCAGCCCCCGGGGGGGGTTGACCGGGGAGCTGTTTTTT. The chain joins TRBV7-8 to TRBJ2-2; 8 nucleotides agree with TRBD2. In germline, CDR1 is SGHVS, CDR2 FQNEAQ. The J segment lost 5 bases and the V segment lost 5 bases, leaving 7 bases of the junction unmatched. The CDR3 is 15 residues long.

This rearrangement joins TRBV14 to TRBJ1-5; no firm D call. V lost 1 base to trimming and J lost 6 bases, with 7 bases between them. Germline CDR1 reads SGHDN; CDR2 reads FVKESK. The CDR3 is made up of 13 amino acids. Here the CDR3 reads CASSQGLSQPQHF. The CDR3 coding sequence is TGTGCCAGCAGCCAAGGACTATCTCAGCCCCAGCATTTT.

In DNA, the CDR3 is TGTGCCAGCAGCTTTACAGGGGGAAATTCACCCCTCCACTTT. It yields the protein CASSFTGGNSPLHF. The V and J genes are TRBV11-2 and TRBJ1-6; 8 positions match TRBD1. J gave up 7 bases and V 3 bases, and 2 bases lay outside the gene matches. This CDR3 comprises 14 residues. Germline CDR1 is SGHAT and CDR2 is FQNNGV. Drawing the rest from reference TRBV11-2 and TRBJ1-6, the complete variable domain is EAGVAQSPRYKIIEKRQSVAFWCNPISGHATLYWYQQILGQGPKLLIQFQNNGVVDDSQLPKDRFSAERLKGVDSTLKIQPAKLEDSAVYLCASSFTGGNSPLHFGNGTRLTVT.

This clone has just one count. The chain has TRBV5-4 and TRBJ2-7; weak D call: TRBD1 (6 bases). The V gene's germline CDR1 is SGHNT and CDR2 YYREEE (reference sequence). This CDR3 spans 15 amino acids. V was pared by 6 bases and J by 0 bases, with 16 bases between. The CDR3 DNA follows: TGTGCCAGCACCGTGACAGGTGGGGGCTCCTACGAGCAGTACTTC. Amino acid sequence: CASTVTGGGSYEQYF.

This sequence joins TRBV7-9 and TRBJ1-2; TRBD1 aligns across 7 bases. The J segment lost 8 bases and the V segment lost 1 base, leaving 7 bases of the junction unmatched. CDR3 length equals 14 residues. The V gene's germline CDR1 is SEHNR and CDR2 FQNEAQ (reference sequence). The CDR3 coding sequence is TGTGCCAGCAGCTTAGTGGGCAGGGGGTTCGGCTACACCTTC. It is translated as CASSLVGRGFGYTF.

CDR3 sequence reads: CASSTDGEETQYF. The DNA for the CDR3 is TGTGCCAGCAGTACGGACGGGGAAGAGACCCAGTACTTC. This chain links TRBV5-8 with TRBJ2-5, with D possibly matching TRBD2 (5 bases). Germline CDR1 reads SGHTS; CDR2 reads YDEGEE. V dropped 5 bases and J dropped 3 bases, with 11 bases sitting between them. The CDR3 has 13 amino acids.

The CDR3 DNA follows: TGCAGCGCGCTCGGAGAGACCCAGTACTTC. This codes for CSALGETQYF. The V gene is TRBV20-1, the J gene TRBJ2-5, with D unresolved. Germline CDR1 and CDR2: DFQATT and SNEGSKA (reference sequence). The CDR3 spans 10 residues.

This clone was detected only once. The V and J genes are TRBV5-4 and TRBJ2-3, with 8 bases lining up with TRBD1. Germline values: CDR1 SGHNT, CDR2 YYREEE (reference sequence). The CDR3 runs 15 residues. With V trimmed by 5 bases and J by 2 bases, 7 bases remained unmatched. This chain's CDR3 is CASREDRAFTDTQYF. In nucleotides, the CDR3 is TGTGCCAGCAGGGAGGACAGGGCGTTCACAGATACGCAGTATTTT.

This chain connects TRBV4-3 to TRBJ1-2; TRBD1 matches 9 bases. V dropped 6 bases and J dropped 8; count of bases not matched to a gene: 10. Germline V CDR1 and CDR2: LGHNA, YSLEER. This CDR3 is 14 amino acids long. CDR3 protein: CASRGGTGRLGYTF. The CDR3 DNA sequence: TGCGCCAGCAGGGGGGGGACAGGGAGGCTGGGCTACACCTTC.

The rearrangement joins TRBV20-1 to TRBJ1-5; 9 positions match TRBD1. V shed 3 bases and J 6 bases; nucleotides not matched to a gene: 9. The V gene's germline CDR1 is DFQATT and CDR2 SNEGSKA (reference sequence). CDR3 length: 15 residues. The CDR3 sequence: CSASGGTGPSQPQHF. CDR3 DNA: TGCAGTGCTAGTGGAGGGACAGGGCCTTCTCAGCCCCAGCATTTT.

This chain joins TRBV9 and TRBJ1-1; TRBD1 matches at 7 bases. J was trimmed by 0 bases and V by 0 bases; bases with no gene match: 8. The CDR3 is 17 residues long. Germline-derived CDR1 and CDR2 are SGDLS and YYNGEE. CDR3 protein: CASSVARGTGMNTEAFF. For the CDR3, the DNA is TGTGCCAGCAGCGTAGCCAGGGGGACGGGTATGAACACTGAAGCTTTCTTT.

The chain couples TRBV9 to TRBJ2-3; 8 bases agree with TRBD2. The V gene's germline CDR1 is SGDLS and CDR2 YYNGEE. CDR3 length: 15 amino acids. Trimming at V came to 0 bases and at J to 7 bases, leaving 7 bases not matched to a gene. The CDR3 DNA is TGTGCCAGCAGCGTAGAACGGGGGGGCATCTATACGCAGTATTTT. Amino acids: CASSVERGGIYTQYF. The whole variable domain, filled in from reference TRBV9 and TRBJ2-3, reads DSGVTQTPKHLITATGQRVTLRCSPRSGDLSVYWYQQSLDQGLQFLIQYYNGEERAKGNILERFSAQQFPDLHSELNLSSLELGDSALYFCASSVERGGIYTQYFGPGTRLTVL.